Listed below are T cell receptor beta chains from one sample, sequenced in a study of blood T cell repertoires in COVID-19. Repertoires were generated with immunoSEQ multiplex PCR, while TCRdb's copy carries only in-frame clones and drops some. The table lists fewer than 200,000 clones, approximately 81% of them singletons. Sequencing was performed on peripheral blood. These receptors were collected from a human donor with acute or convalescent COVID-19. The donor label of this sample is uncertain. CDR3s include the opening cysteine and the closing phenylalanine or tryptophan. A D gene is named only where the DNA matches it firmly. A clone size is listed for some rows: how often the clone was seen (once, few, many), or a class if it is expanded.

clone_size d_call j_call v_call cdr3_nt cdr3_aa
NA TRBD1 TRBJ1-1 TRBV5-4 TGTGCCAGCAGCACCGGGGACAGGGGGCCGGACACTGAAGCTTTCTTT CASSTGDRGPDTEAFF
NA TRBD2 TRBJ2-7 TRBV27 TGTGCCAGCAGTTTCGGGGGGGGTGGGAGAAAATTGGGCGAGCAGTACTTC CASSFGGGGRKLGEQYF
NA NA TRBJ1-4 TRBV28 TGTGCCAGCCAGGGCAGGATTAATGAAAAACTGTTTTTT CASQGRINEKLFF
few TRBD1 TRBJ1-2 TRBV7-2 TGTGCCAGCAGCCCTAATCCAGGACAGGGACGTACTGGTAACTATGGCTACACCTTC CASSPNPGQGRTGNYGYTF
once TRBD1 TRBJ1-1 TRBV11-2 TGTGCCAGCAGCGCGGGACAGTGGAACACTGAAGCTTTCTTT CASSAGQWNTEAFF
once TRBD2 TRBJ2-1 TRBV24-1 TGTGCCACCAGTGACCCTTTGGGGACTAGCGGGGGGCCCTTTGTGGTAAATGAGCAGTTCTTC CATSDPLGTSGGPFVVNEQFF
NA NA TRBJ2-5 TRBV2 TGTGCCAGCAGTGAAGAAACAGGGAAGACCCAGTACTTC CASSEETGKTQYF
NA NA TRBJ1-5 TRBV30 TGTGCCTGGAGTAGTAGGTCGGGTCAGCCCCAGCATTTT CAWSSRSGQPQHF
NA TRBD1 TRBJ1-5 TRBV6-5 TGTGCCAGCAGTCAGACAGGGGGCGTTCAGCCCCAGCATTTT CASSQTGGVQPQHF
NA NA TRBJ2-7 TRBV14 TGTGCCAGCAGCTCTTTGGGGCCCCAGTACTTC CASSSLGPQYF
NA NA TRBJ1-1 TRBV28 TGTGCCAGCCTACCGGGGGGGAGGCCGAATGAAGCTTTCTTT CASLPGGRPNEAFF
NA NA TRBJ1-1 TRBV19 TGTGCCAGTAATGCAGGTTGGGAGGGCACTGAAGCTTTCTTT CASNAGWEGTEAFF
few TRBD1 TRBJ1-2 TRBV6-5 TGTGCCAGCAGTTCCCCAGGGGGGTACGGCTACACCTTC CASSSPGGYGYTF
NA TRBD1 TRBJ1-5 TRBV7-9 TGTGCCAGCAGCTTAGCGTTGGACAGGGGCCGCAATCAGCCCCAGCATTTT CASSLALDRGRNQPQHF
NA TRBD2 TRBJ2-5 TRBV5-1 TGCGCCAGCAGCTTGGCGGGGGGACCCCAAGAGACCCAGTACTTC CASSLAGGPQETQYF
NA NA TRBJ1-5 TRBV6-4 TGTGCCAGCAGTGACGTTTGGGGCGTCCGCAATCAGCCCCAGCATTTT CASSDVWGVRNQPQHF
NA TRBD1 TRBJ1-5 TRBV6-6 TGTGCCAGCAGTATGACACAGGGGGGGGATCAGCCCCAGCATTTT CASSMTQGGDQPQHF
NA TRBD1 TRBJ1-2 TRBV11-2 TGTGCCAGCAGCCCGGGACAGAACTATGGCTACACCTTC CASSPGQNYGYTF
once NA TRBJ2-6 TRBV2 TGTGCCAGCAGCCCGAAAAGTCGGTTCTCTGGGGCCAACGTCCTGACTTTC CASSPKSRFSGANVLTF
NA TRBD1 TRBJ1-1 TRBV11-3 TGTGCCAGCAGCTCCCGGACAGGGGGCTGGGAAGCTTTCTTT CASSSRTGGWEAFF
once NA TRBJ1-6 TRBV27 TGTGCCAGCACCCCGGCGGGAACGGATAATTCACCCCTCCACTTT CASTPAGTDNSPLHF
NA NA TRBJ1-4 TRBV10-3 TGTGCCATCAGTGAGTCACCGGGGTGGACTAATGAAAAACTGTTTTTT CAISESPGWTNEKLFF
NA TRBD1 TRBJ2-2 TRBV6-6 TGTGCCAGCACCCCAGTAGGGACAGGGAACACCGGGGAGCTGTTTTTT CASTPVGTGNTGELFF
NA TRBD1 TRBJ2-2 TRBV6-5 TGTGCCAGCAGCCCGACGGACAGGGCTGGCGGGGAGCTGTTTTTT CASSPTDRAGGELFF
NA TRBD1 TRBJ2-7 TRBV3-1/TRBV3-2 TGTGCCAGCAGCCAAGATGGGGGGACAGGGACTTACGAGCAGTACTTC CASSQDGGTGTYEQYF
NA NA TRBJ2-1 TRBV25-1 TGTGCCAGCAGTGACGACAGGCTCTCCTACAATGAGCAGTTCTTC CASSDDRLSYNEQFF
NA NA TRBJ1-5 TRBV20-1 TGCAGTGCTAGTTCCCAGATTAATCAGCCCCAGCATTTT CSASSQINQPQHF
few NA TRBJ1-1 TRBV2 TGTGCCAGCAGTATCAGGGAGAACACTGAAGCTTTCTTT CASSIRENTEAFF
many NA TRBJ1-3 TRBV24-1 TGTGCCACCAGTGATTGGAGTGCCTCTGGAAACACCATATATTTT CATSDWSASGNTIYF
NA NA TRBJ2-7 TRBV28 TGTGCCAGCAGTTCCGTTACCTACGAGCAGTACTTC CASSSVTYEQYF
once NA TRBJ1-2 TRBV6-5 TGTGCCAGCAGTTACGCGGACCGTCGCGGGGGGTATGGCTACACCTTC CASSYADRRGGYGYTF
NA TRBD1 TRBJ1-2 TRBV10-3 TGTGCCATCAGCCCCGGACAGGGGTTTGCGAAAGGGGGCTACACCTTC CAISPGQGFAKGGYTF
NA TRBD2 TRBJ2-5 TRBV30 TGTGCCTGGAGTCCCCCTAAGGGGCTAGCGGGGGGTCAAGGACAGACCCAGTACTTC CAWSPPKGLAGGQGQTQYF
NA TRBD2 TRBJ2-7 TRBV5-1 TGCGCCAGCAGCTTGTCCGTAGCGGGGGGGCGCGAGCAGTACTTC CASSLSVAGGREQYF
once NA TRBJ1-6 TRBV3-1/TRBV3-2 TGTGCCAGCAGCCAGGGGGGGGGAGGGAATTCACCCCTCCACTTT CASSQGGGGNSPLHF
NA NA TRBJ2-7 TRBV5-6 TGTGCCAGCAGCTTGGGCAGGTTCCCCTACGAGCAGTACTTC CASSLGRFPYEQYF
NA NA TRBJ1-1 TRBV2 TGTGCCAGCAGATTACAGGTGAACACTGAAGCTTTCTTT CASRLQVNTEAFF
NA NA TRBJ2-1 TRBV10-1 TGCGCCAGCAGTGAGGGCCAAGGGACACCCAGATGGGAGCAGTTCTTC CASSEGQGTPRWEQFF
NA TRBD1 TRBJ2-7 TRBV4-1 TGCGCCAGCAGCCAAGTTGTTCCTCGGACAGGGGGCTACGAGCAGTACTTC CASSQVVPRTGGYEQYF
NA TRBD2 TRBJ2-3 TRBV3-1/TRBV3-2 TGTGCCAGCAGCGCTACGAGAAGCGGGGGGCGGGGCACAGATACGCAGTATTTT CASSATRSGGRGTDTQYF
NA NA TRBJ1-2 TRBV7-9 TGTGCCAGCAGCTTAGCGACTGAGGTGAGAGGCTACACCTTC CASSLATEVRGYTF
NA NA TRBJ2-4 TRBV3-1/TRBV3-2 TGTGCCAGCAGCCAAGTGCGGACAGAGAGAGACATTCAGTACTTC CASSQVRTERDIQYF
NA TRBD2 TRBJ2-2 TRBV4-1 TGCGCCAGCAGCCAAGACCACTCCGGACTAGCGGGGGGGCGGATCACCGGGGAGCTGTTTTTT CASSQDHSGLAGGRITGELFF
once TRBD2 TRBJ2-5 TRBV30 TGTGCCTGGAGTTTGGGGGGGGTCAGGCAAGAGACCCAGTACTTC CAWSLGGVRQETQYF
NA NA TRBJ1-5 TRBV28 TGTGCCAGCAGTTTCTCCATTGGCGGGGGAACAGGACAGCCCCAGCATTTT CASSFSIGGGTGQPQHF
NA NA TRBJ2-4 TRBV6-1 TGTGCCAGCAGTGAACGGGGGGCGACTGCGGCCAAAAACATTCAGTACTTC CASSERGATAAKNIQYF
NA TRBD2 TRBJ2-1 TRBV7-3 TGTGCCAGCAGCTTAAGGGGACTAGATTACAATGAGCAGTTCTTC CASSLRGLDYNEQFF
NA TRBD2 TRBJ2-3 TRBV10-1 TGCGCCAGCCTCCTAGCGGGCCGCACAGATACGCAGTATTTT CASLLAGRTDTQYF
once NA TRBJ1-1 TRBV4-2 TGTGCCAGCAGCTTATCGGCGGGGGGCAACACTGAAGCTTTCTTT CASSLSAGGNTEAFF
NA NA TRBJ1-1 TRBV4-1 TGCGCCAGCAGCCAAGTAATCCCGGCAGGGAAGAGGTACACTGAAGCTTTCTTT CASSQVIPAGKRYTEAFF
NA NA TRBJ1-3 TRBV28 TGTGCCAGCAGTTCGGCCGGGGACACCATATATTTT CASSSAGDTIYF
NA NA TRBJ2-7 TRBV1 TGCACCAGCAGCCCCCAACCCAGACTAGCGGGGGGAATTAGCTCCTACGAGCAGTACTTC CTSSPQPRLAGGISSYEQYF
NA NA TRBJ2-5 TRBV18 TGTGCCAGCTCACCACCGGGACAATCGTTTGCGGAGACCCAGTACTTC CASSPPGQSFAETQYF